These 13 T cell receptor beta chains share one sample of origin, sequenced in a study of blood T cells in healthy people across ages. The second PCR ran about 6 to 12 cycles with a sample-barcoded 5' primer and J-beta primers. TCRdb passed the 5' RACE reads through MiXCR, listing each CDR3 protein once. The sample consists of 800,000 to 950,000 distinct CDR3 sequences, under 50% of them appearing once. The source material was blood. The receptors derive from a man aged 30-40 years in good health.

This clonotype was observed many times. The chain employs TRBV29-1 and TRBJ2-7; D is unclear. Germline V CDR1 and CDR2: SQVTM, ANQGSEA. The CDR3 is 13 residues long. The V gene lost 3 bases and the J gene lost 2 bases, with 11 bases spanning the gap. CDR3 protein: CSVESGSTYEQYF. DNA for the CDR3: TGCAGCGTTGAGTCTGGGTCCACCTACGAGCAGTACTTC.

V is TRBV20-1 and J is TRBJ2-7, with D tentatively TRBD2 (6 bases). This CDR3 is 14 amino acids long. Per the germline V gene, CDR1 is DFQATT and CDR2 is SNEGSKA (reference sequence). V lost 7 bases to trimming and J lost 1 base, with 17 bases between them. CDR3 in amino acids: CSVPTSLLSYEQYF. CDR3 DNA sequence: TGCAGTGTCCCGACTAGTCTCCTATCCTACGAGCAGTACTTC.

The rearrangement joins TRBV29-1 to TRBJ1-5; 7 bases match TRBD1. Germline V CDR1 and CDR2: SQVTM, ANQGSEA. Trimming cost V 7 bases and J 4 bases; bases outside gene matches: 7. CDR3 length: 13 residues. CDR3 in DNA: TGCAGCGCCCTGACAGGGCAAAATCAGCCCCAGCATTTT. Protein sequence: CSALTGQNQPQHF.

The gene calls are TRBV10-3 and TRBJ2-7, with D perhaps matching TRBD2 (6 bases). V was shortened by 4 bases and J by 0 bases, with 13 bases between the two germline ends. Germline CDR1 reads ENHRY; CDR2 reads SYGVKD. This CDR3 is 15 amino acids long. The CDR3 spells CAISGRGGVSYEQYF. The CDR3 DNA sequence: TGTGCCATCAGTGGACGGGGAGGAGTCTCCTACGAGCAGTACTTC.

The CDR3 DNA follows: TGTGCCAGCGTCGGGGCAGGGGCTTCGATCGGTGAGCAGTTCTTC. This translates into CASVGAGASIGEQFF. The chain is built from TRBV6-1 and TRBJ2-1; tentatively, D is TRBD1 (6 bases). CDR3 length: 15 residues. V lost 8 bases and J 9 bases, leaving 23 bases between the germline ends. The germline V gene encodes CDR1 MNHNS and CDR2 SASEGT.

This clonotype came up many times. V and J are TRBV4-1 and TRBJ1-5; 7 bases fit TRBD1. Germline V gene lookup returns CDR1 MGHRA and CDR2 YSYEKL. The CDR3 is 18 residues long. The V gene end was trimmed by 4 bases and the J gene end by 0 bases; junction bases not matched to a gene: 12. CDR3: CASSRGDSGVGSNQPQHF. The CDR3 coding sequence is TGCGCCAGCAGCCGCGGGGACAGTGGGGTTGGTAGCAATCAGCCCCAGCATTTT.

The chain has TRBV20-1 and TRBJ1-5; 7 bases map to TRBD1. The CDR3 totals 14 residues. The V and J ends lost 2 bases and 5 bases, in that order; junction bases with no gene match: 6. In germline, CDR1 is DFQATT, CDR2 SNEGSKA (reference sequence). DNA for the CDR3: TGCAGTGCTAGACTTGACAGGGAGTATCAGCCCCAGCATTTT. It encodes CSARLDREYQPQHF.

The chain carries TRBV18 and TRBJ1-4; TRBD1 agrees at 7 bases. CDR3 length equals 14 residues. Trimming at V came to 6 bases and at J to 7 bases, leaving 8 bases not matched to a gene. Germline-derived CDR1 and CDR2 are KGHSH and LQKENI. The CDR3, as DNA: TGTGCCAGCTCGCCCGGGACAGAGGGTGAAAAACTGTTTTTT. It yields the protein CASSPGTEGEKLFF. The full variable domain, rest sourced from reference TRBV18 and TRBJ1-4, is NAGVMQNPRHLVRRRGQEARLRCSPMKGHSHVYWYRQLPEEGLKFMVYLQKENIIDESGMPKERFSAEFPKEGPSILRIQQVVRGDSAAYFCASSPGTEGEKLFFGSGTQLSVL.

CDR3 in DNA: TGTGCCAGCAACCCTAGGGAGGGCTACGAGCAGTACTTC. Translating it yields CASNPREGYEQYF. The chain joins TRBV27 to TRBJ2-7, with 7 nucleotides matching TRBD2. Germline CDR1 reads MNHEY; CDR2 reads SMNVEV (reference sequence). This CDR3 spans 13 amino acids. Germline trimming cut 7 bases from V and 3 bases from J; bases unmatched to any gene: 6.

The chain combines TRBV7-9 with TRBJ2-2; a weak D match, TRBD2 (7 bases). The CDR3 runs to 15 residues. Germline CDR1 reads SEHNR; CDR2 reads FQNEAQ (reference sequence). Trimming left V 11 bases short and J 5 bases short, with 21 bases between. CDR3 coding DNA: TGTGCCTCAGGATCCGGGGGGCAAACGACCGGGGAGCTGTTTTTT. This encodes CASGSGGQTTGELFF.

The chain is built from TRBV3-1 and TRBJ1-1; D not resolved. CDR3 size: 13 residues. V dropped 1 base and J dropped 5 bases, with 8 bases sitting between them. Per the germline V gene, CDR1 is LGHDT and CDR2 is YNNKEL (reference sequence). The CDR3 protein is CASSQVSATEAFF. As DNA, the CDR3 is TGTGCCAGCAGCCAAGTCAGCGCAACTGAAGCTTTCTTT.

This clonotype was seen a few times. This chain links TRBV29-1 with TRBJ1-4; unclear D gene. CDR1 SQVTM and CDR2 ANQGSEA come from the germline V gene. With 6 bases removed from V and 4 bases from J, the gap between germline ends came to 9 bases. The CDR3 totals 12 residues. The CDR3 DNA follows: TGCAGCGTGGGCCTCGGTAATGAAAAACTGTTTTTT. As protein: CSVGLGNEKLFF.

The rearrangement joins TRBV12-3 or TRBV12-4 to TRBJ2-2; TRBD2 aligns across 11 bases. After removal of 4 bases from V and 2 bases from J, the junction contained 6 bases not matched to a gene. CDR3 length equals 17 residues. DNA of the CDR3: TGTGCCAGCAGTTATCCTAGCGGGGGGTTTAACACCGGGGAGCTGTTTTTT. Translating gives CASSYPSGGFNTGELFF.